The present TCR beta chain was sequenced within a study of read filtering for tumor transcriptome and immune sequencing. Study-level findings and limits: About four fifths of IR-seq clonotypes had a single read, yet these held 3% to 4% of reads.

The CDR3 extends over 14 amino acids. The germline V gene encodes CDR1 LGHDT and CDR2 YNNKEL (reference sequence). Trimming took 1 base from V and 0 from J, leaving 6 bases between them. Molecular barcoded adaptors covering alpha/delta and beta/gamma chains were used on roughly 370 ng RNA. TCRdb ran MiXCR on the reads and lists one entry per CDR3 protein. The sample includes 35,000 to 50,000 distinct CDR3 sequences, 13% to 15% of them seen just once. Regarding this clonotype: As yet, its antigen is unknown.

The specimen sequenced was a population of CD138-negative cells sorted from bone marrow. The chain links TRBV3-1 to TRBJ1-1, with D uncertain. The TCR originated in a donor over 35 with multiple myeloma. CDR3 protein: CASSQVIMNTEAFF. As DNA, the CDR3 is TGTGCCAGCAGCCAAGTCATCATGAACACTGAAGCTTTCTTT.